A selection of T cell receptor beta chains follows, all from one sample in a study of blood T cell repertoires in COVID-19. Only in-frame clones appear in the TCRdb table, and some are missing; sequencing was by immunoSEQ multiplex PCR. Among about 250,000 clones, over 75% were seen once, and the ten largest hold roughly a sixth. The sequenced sample consisted of PBMCs or T cells enriched from blood (not recorded which). The receptors come from a man younger than 30 who had recovered from COVID-19. CDR3s include the opening cysteine and the closing phenylalanine or tryptophan. D genes are given only for firm matches. Where a row states a size, it is once, few, many or the class of an expanded clone; other rows omit it.

j_gene,v_gene,d_gene,abundance,CDR3nt,CDR3aa
TRBJ2-3,TRBV7-9,NA,NA,TGTGCCAGCAGCCGCGATAGCACAGATACGCAGTATTTT,CASSRDSTDTQYF
TRBJ1-1,TRBV5-8,NA,NA,TGTGCCAGCAGCTTGTCAAAGCGTGAAGCTTTCTTT,CASSLSKREAFF
TRBJ2-7,TRBV3-1/TRBV3-2,TRBD2,once,TGTGCCAGCAGCCAAACGGGACTAGCCTACGAGCAGTACTTC,CASSQTGLAYEQYF
TRBJ2-7,TRBV19,TRBD2,NA,TGTGCCAGTAGTATCGAGACTAGCGGCTACGAGCAGTACTTC,CASSIETSGYEQYF
TRBJ2-1,TRBV5-1,NA,NA,TGCGCCAGCAGCTTGCACAGGGAGAGCTCCTACAATGAGCAGTTCTTC,CASSLHRESSYNEQFF
TRBJ1-1,TRBV5-8,TRBD1,NA,TGTGCCAGCAGGGGACAGGGGATGAACACTGAAGCTTTCTTT,CASRGQGMNTEAFF
TRBJ2-5,TRBV19,NA,NA,TGTGCCAGTAGTATAGCGGGGATCCAAGAGACCCAGTACTTC,CASSIAGIQETQYF
TRBJ1-1,TRBV10-3,NA,NA,TGTGCCATCAGTGACGGGACTGAAGCTTTCTTT,CAISDGTEAFF
TRBJ2-3,TRBV2,NA,NA,TGTGCCAGCAGTGGGGCCTGGTCCACAGATACGCAGTATTTT,CASSGAWSTDTQYF
TRBJ1-1,TRBV3-1/TRBV3-2,NA,once,TGTGCCAGCAGCCAAGACCCTTTCGCGTACACTGAAGCTTTCTTT,CASSQDPFAYTEAFF
TRBJ2-7,TRBV6-2/TRBV6-3,NA,NA,TGTGCCAGCAGTTATTCTCAGGAGGGAGACGAGCAGTACTTC,CASSYSQEGDEQYF
TRBJ1-6,TRBV15,NA,NA,TGTGCCACTGAAATCAGGACACCCGCCCGAGATTCACCCCTCCACTTT,CATEIRTPARDSPLHF
TRBJ2-7,TRBV28,NA,few,TGTGCCAGCAGCCCATCGGGGTACTACGAGCAGTACTTC,CASSPSGYYEQYF
TRBJ1-2,TRBV12-3/TRBV12-4,NA,NA,TGTGCCAGCAGCGGTGCTAACTATGGCTACACCTTC,CASSGANYGYTF
TRBJ2-7,TRBV28,TRBD2,NA,TGTGCCAGCACCCCAGCGGGAGCAGACGAGCAGTACTTC,CASTPAGADEQYF
TRBJ2-3,TRBV18,TRBD2,NA,TGTGCCAGCTCACCTTCGGGAGGGGAGGTAGATACGCAGTATTTT,CASSPSGGEVDTQYF
TRBJ1-4,TRBV19,NA,NA,TGTGCCAGTAGTATCTCCTCTTCTAATGAAAAACTGTTTTTT,CASSISSSNEKLFF
TRBJ2-3,TRBV6-1,TRBD1,many,TGTGCCAGCAGTGAAGGGACAGGGGCCGATACGCAGTATTTT,CASSEGTGADTQYF
TRBJ2-2,TRBV5-4,TRBD1,NA,TGTGCCAGCAGCTCAGGACAGGGGTACACCGGGGAGCTGTTTTTT,CASSSGQGYTGELFF
TRBJ2-2,TRBV11-3,TRBD1,NA,TGTGCCAGCAGCGTAACAGGGGGCCGCACCGGGGAGCTGTTTTTT,CASSVTGGRTGELFF
TRBJ2-7,TRBV7-9,TRBD2,NA,TGTGCCAGCAGCCGAATTCCGGGCGAGTCTAGCGGGAGAGACGAGCAGTACTTC,CASSRIPGESSGRDEQYF
TRBJ1-5,TRBV5-1,TRBD1,NA,TGCGCCAGCAGCTCAGGGACAGTCAATCAGCCCCAGCATTTT,CASSSGTVNQPQHF
TRBJ1-5,TRBV2,NA,NA,TGTGCCAGCAGAAAGGACGGGGAGAATCAGCCCCAGCATTTT,CASRKDGENQPQHF
TRBJ2-5,TRBV11-3,TRBD2,NA,TGTGCCAGCAGCTGGCCCCCCTCACTAGCGGGAGGGCCCCACCAAGAGACCCAGTACTTC,CASSWPPSLAGGPHQETQYF
TRBJ1-2,TRBV6-5,TRBD1,NA,TGTGCCGCCAGCCAGACCGGGACAGGGGCCTATGGCTACACCTTC,CAASQTGTGAYGYTF
TRBJ2-1,TRBV28,TRBD2,once,TGTGCCAGCAGTTTAGCGACTAGCGGGGAGTACAATGAGCAGTTCTTC,CASSLATSGEYNEQFF
TRBJ2-7,TRBV4-1,NA,NA,TGCGCCAGCAGCCAAAGTGGGGGGAGCTTCTACGAGCAGTACTTC,CASSQSGGSFYEQYF
TRBJ2-5,TRBV3-1/TRBV3-2,NA,NA,TGTGCCAGCAGCCAAGTACGGGAGACCCAGTACTTC,CASSQVRETQYF
TRBJ2-7,TRBV3-1/TRBV3-2,NA,NA,TGTGCCAGCAGCCCCAGGGGGGCTGGCACCTACGAGCAGTACTTC,CASSPRGAGTYEQYF
TRBJ2-3,TRBV5-1,TRBD2,NA,TGCGCCAGCAGCGCGGGACTAGCGGGAAGCACAGATACGCAGTATTTT,CASSAGLAGSTDTQYF
TRBJ2-1,TRBV25-1,TRBD2,NA,TGTGCCAGCAGGCCCTCTAGCGGGAGAGGCACCTACAATGAGCAGTTCTTC,CASRPSSGRGTYNEQFF
TRBJ1-2,TRBV7-9,NA,NA,TGTGCCAGCAGCTTAGAGGGACAAGGATCGTATGGCTACACCTTC,CASSLEGQGSYGYTF
TRBJ1-3,TRBV28,NA,NA,TGTGCCAGCAGTTTAACAGGTCTCTTCTCTGGAAACACCATATATTTT,CASSLTGLFSGNTIYF
TRBJ2-1,TRBV13,TRBD2,NA,TGTGCCAGCAGCCCTTGGCTAGCGGGAGGTTACAATGAGCAGTTCTTC,CASSPWLAGGYNEQFF
TRBJ2-2,TRBV27,NA,few,TGTGCCAGCAGTTTATTTGCAGAACCGAACACCGGGGAGCTGTTTTTT,CASSLFAEPNTGELFF
TRBJ1-6,TRBV12-3/TRBV12-4,TRBD1,NA,TGTGCCAGCAGTGGGGACAGATTTTCACCCCTCCACTTT,CASSGDRFSPLHF
TRBJ2-7,TRBV30,NA,NA,TGTGCCTGGAGCCGCGGGAATGTATGGCAGTACTTC,CAWSRGNVWQYF